This TCR beta chain was sequenced for a study of naive and memory T cell subsets (dated by TCRdb to the late 2010s). In terms of the full investigation: According to the figure summarizing the samples, there were 10 blood donors, 7 tuberculin skin test biopsies and 3 saline control biopsies. Usually PCR2 was run as a SYBR Green qPCR and stopped at a set threshold, although low-input samples could use end-point PCR (roughly 6 cycles) instead.

What the research found in general, with its limitations: The potential sensitivity of the RNA-based method to TCR transcript changes with T cell activation and differentiation was acknowledged.

The library was built by means of 5' RACE. Four rounds of PCR, run with the SP2 primer together with nested alpha and beta constant region primers, were used to amplify the ligated cDNA. TCR RNA was reverse transcribed with SuperScript IV using alpha and beta constant region primers for the blood and skin samples. An oligonucleotide carrying the Illumina SP2 primer and a UMI was ligated to the 3' end of the cDNA by means of T4 RNA ligase 1. To prevent hairpin formation, the 12-nucleotide UMI was made up of two random hexamers with an eight-base spacer between them. TCR alpha and beta chain libraries were processed separately from the second PCR onward, with dual indexing for multiplexing. After pooling, the indexed libraries were analyzed by capillary electrophoresis and sequenced on either an Illumina MiSeq or NextSeq. Libraries were spiked with PhiX DNA at roughly 4.5-7% so that base diversity was increased and cluster recognition was improved. Per the original workflow: Demultiplexor took UMIs from read 2, joined the UMIs to the TCR sequence from read 1, and separated reads according to sample indices. Decombinator identified V and J genes and V-J junctions and gave each TCR a five-part identifier that included V and J deletions. Collapsinator used UMIs to correct sequencing errors and PCR amplification heterogeneity, yielding UMI-based abundance per TCR. CDR3Translator converted identifiers to nucleotide sequence, translated to amino acids, and extracted CDR3 regions using terminal motifs. Error-corrected alpha and beta TCR counts from blood and skin were compared after normalization to input RNA amount. The public reads were reanalyzed by TCRdb: fastp trimming at Q25, MiXCR alignment, in-frame beta chains only. Rows are combined by CDR3 protein, so each entry shows the most common genes and DNA. What appears here as the V and J calls and clone size reflects TCRdb's work, not the paper's. This sample is represented by tens of thousands of distinct CDR3 sequences; more than 7% of them were singletons. 8% to 10% of the sample is held by the ten biggest clonotypes.

The study described a robust, sensitive protocol for amplifying, sequencing and analyzing TCRs, using 3' ligation of a UMI-containing oligonucleotide to TCR cDNA. For whole blood analysis, 2.5 ml of peripheral blood was collected from healthy adult volunteers into Tempus tubes, and RNA was extracted following the manufacturer's instructions. Total RNA, without cell sorting, was DNase treated with RQ1 DNase before reverse transcription, targeting about 1 to 1,100 ng input. Libraries were prepared from skin biopsies and whole blood so that pipeline robustness could be tested in samples in which T cells form a minority population. This clonotype has ten or more counts. The antigen it recognizes is unknown. The record has no base qualities; no much larger clone is one base away. The TCR was taken from a male donor in good health.

The CDR3 region has the sequence CASSPDRNYGYTF. At the DNA level, the sequence is TGTGCCAGCAGTCCGGACAGGAACTATGGCTACACCTTC. The sequence joins TRBV12-3 or TRBV12-4 to TRBJ1-2; the central 7 bases match TRBD1. The CDR3 holds 13 amino acids from the cysteine to the phenylalanine. The read is trimmed to its CDR3 DNA, 39 bases read in frame from base 1. V trim: 5 bases; J trim: 2 bases; unmatched bases: 2.